The clone carrying this T cell receptor (beta chain) has only a few counts. The antigen is undetermined. The junction departs from the called germline gene at one end, perhaps through a read error. This specimen belongs to a study of Graves' ophthalmopathy and Graves' hyperthyroidism. Overall study context: Researchers obtained peripheral blood at initial diagnosis, before any treatment had begun.

Moderately to severely active ophthalmopathy under 3 months, CAS at least 3, NOSPECS at least 4. Around 10 ml of fresh blood yielded the PBMCs by density gradient. The sequenced template was RNA, covering the TCR beta CDR3 region. HTBI-primed first-round RT-PCR preceded second-round multiplex PCR. Via MiXCR, TCRdb re-called the multiplex PCR reads, giving one row per CDR3 protein. Of 450,000 or so distinct CDR3 sequences listed, 14% were seen once; the top ten hold over 8%. The study's findings and limits: Cross-validated, the 13-signature model showed 87.88%/81.08% sensitivity/specificity, and 80%/75% in the test set.

CDR3 size: 13 residues. The rearrangement uses TRBV12-3 or TRBV12-4 and TRBJ2-2; the D gene is possibly TRBD2 (5 bases). The sequenced sample consisted of blood. This TCR came from a woman aged 25-40 years with Graves' ophthalmopathy. In nucleotides, the CDR3 is TGTGCCAGCAGTTTCCTAGCAGACGGGGAGCTGTCTTTT. Protein product: CASSFLADGELSF.